Each of the 8 T cell receptor beta chains below was sequenced from the same sample in a study of post-analysis software for immune sequencing data. General study results and limits: TRBV5-6, TRBV5-1 and TRBV20-1 were among several TRBV segments more frequent in patients than controls.

Their cognate antigens are unknown. Researchers reported that TCR beta cDNA libraries carried unique molecular identifiers. TCRdb reanalysed the PCR reads using MiXCR and keeps one entry per CDR3 protein. The sample holds around 190,000 distinct CDR3 sequences, around 29% seen once. Sequenced sample: blood. These receptors all come from a girl aged 2 to 17 with multiple sclerosis.

Comments on this clonotype: The junction and the germline gene differ at one end; a read error may be behind it. The gene calls are TRBV7-8 and TRBJ2-5; TRBD2 is a possible D gene (6 bases). Judging by the DNA end, TRBJ2-7 fits better; the J call may be wrong. CDR1 and CDR2 (germline): SGHVS, FQNEAQ. The CDR3 length is 14 residues. The CDR3 DNA follows: TGTGCCAACAGCTTGGCGGGCGCGGGGTACGAGCAGTACTTC. It encodes CANSLAGAGYEQYF.

This clonotype came up a few times. The rearrangement uses TRBV5-1 and TRBJ1-1; no clear D. V was clipped by 0 bases and J by 5 bases, with 11 bases between them. Germline CDR1 reads SGHRS; CDR2 reads YFSETQ. This CDR3 region has 14 residues. CDR3 DNA: TGCGCCAGCAGCTTGGTTCCGGAGCAGACTGAAGCTTTCTTT. Amino acids: CASSLVPEQTEAFF.

V is TRBV2 and J is TRBJ2-7; D is ambiguous. The CDR3 sequence is 16 residues long. The V gene's germline CDR1 is SNHLY and CDR2 FYNNEI. Trimming removed 1 base from V and 6 bases from J, with 19 bases in between. The CDR3 spells CASSEEWERPPGEQYF. The CDR3 DNA follows: TGTGCCAGCAGTGAAGAATGGGAACGGCCTCCTGGCGAGCAGTACTTC.

This clonotype has at least ten counts. The chain carries TRBV28 and TRBJ2-1; D gene uncertain. The V and J ends lost 10 bases and 2 bases respectively, with 18 bases between them. From germline, CDR1 is MDHEN and CDR2 SYDVKM. The CDR3 runs to 15 residues. CDR3 sequence reads: CATVFGPPTYNEQFF. DNA for the CDR3: TGTGCCACCGTATTCGGTCCCCCTACCTACAATGAGCAGTTCTTC.

This clonotype was counted between two and nine times. This chain joins TRBV9 and TRBJ1-2; D unclear. Germline CDR1 is SGDLS and CDR2 is YYNGEE. The CDR3 covers 16 residues. The ends were cut back, 3 bases at V and 2 bases at J, with 17 bases in the middle. CDR3 sequence: CASSAEGRGRNYGYTF. The CDR3 DNA is TGTGCCAGCAGCGCCGAGGGCCGTGGGAGGAACTATGGCTACACCTTC.

As regards this clonotype: One end of the junction fails to match germline, which may point to a read error. The chain carries TRBV5-1 and TRBJ1-6; D is undetermined. The CDR3 extends over 12 amino acids. Germline V CDR1 and CDR2: SGHRS, YFSETQ. For the CDR3, the DNA is TGCGCCAGCAGGGAGATAAATTCACCCCACCACTTT. It specifies CASREINSPHHF.

This clonotype turned up a few times. The chain links TRBV20-1 to TRBJ1-6; D not resolved. V lost 1 base and J lost 9, with 13 bases in between. Germline CDR1 and CDR2: DFQATT and SNEGSKA (reference sequence). The length of the CDR3 is 14 residues. This CDR3 reads CSARAPQVGSPLHF. The CDR3 nucleotides read TGCAGTGCTAGAGCCCCCCAGGTCGGTTCACCCCTCCACTTT.

Many counts were recorded for this clonotype. This sequence joins TRBV3-1 and TRBJ2-1; TRBD1 might be the D (5 bases). CDR1 and CDR2 (germline): LGHDT, YNNKEL (reference sequence). The V end lost 0 bases, the J end lost 11 bases, and 11 bases lay between the germline ends. CDR3 length: 13 residues. CDR3 loop: CASSQEMTVKQFF. In DNA, the CDR3 is TGTGCCAGCAGCCAAGAGATGACAGTCAAGCAGTTCTTC.